One sample yielded the 22 T cell receptor beta chains listed below, sequenced in a study of regulatory T cells in long-lasting Graves disease. The authors built TCR beta libraries using iRepertoire HTBI primers and Arm-PCR of CDR3 regions. MiXCR, applied by TCRdb to the multiplex PCR reads, yields one record per CDR3 protein. The sample lists approximately 390,000 distinct CDR3 sequences, about 17% occurring once. Time point noted: newly diagnosed GD, antithyroid drugs for less than 3 months. Construction of the TCR library relied on RNA isolated from PBMCs. These same records also appear under a second study, on T cells in Graves' hyperthyroidism and ophthalmopathy.

Sequences were derived from peripheral blood mononuclear cells (PBMCs), sampled at new diagnosis, from a patient treated with antithyroid drugs. These receptors all come from a young woman with Graves disease.

The V call is TRBV29-1, the J call TRBJ2-3, with D tentatively TRBD1 (6 bases). The CDR3 contains 13 residues. V dropped 4 bases and J dropped 6 bases, with 14 bases sitting between them. From germline, CDR1 is SQVTM and CDR2 ANQGSEA. The CDR3 region is CSVVDTGPDTQYF. The DNA of the CDR3 is TGCAGCGTTGTAGATACAGGGCCTGATACGCAGTATTTT.

This clonotype was counted at least ten times. The rearrangement uses TRBV6-5 and TRBJ1-1; no firm D call. V gave up 4 bases and J gave up 0 bases, with 9 bases separating them. This CDR3 is built from 14 residues. CDR1 is MNHEY, CDR2 SVGAGI, per germline. CDR3 protein: CASSWTDMNTEAFF. The DNA for the CDR3 is TGTGCCAGCAGTTGGACCGACATGAACACTGAAGCTTTCTTT.

This clonotype was picked up a small number of times. The rearrangement links TRBV2 to TRBJ2-4; TRBD2 is a possible D gene (6 bases). V was trimmed by 8 bases and J by 0 bases, leaving 11 bases between them. Germline-derived CDR1 and CDR2 are SNHLY and FYNNEI. The CDR3 runs 14 residues. The CDR3 DNA follows: TGTGCCAGCCGACCGGGACTAGCCAAAAACATTCAGTACTTC. It yields the protein CASRPGLAKNIQYF.

This clonotype was counted at least ten times. The V gene is TRBV6-2 or TRBV6-3, the J gene TRBJ2-5, with D perhaps matching TRBD2 (6 bases). V lost 1 base and J 4 bases, leaving 19 bases between the germline ends. The germline gives CDR1 MNHEY, CDR2 SVGEGT. CDR3 length: 17 amino acids. CDR3 sequence (DNA): TGTGCCAGCAGTTACTACGGAGGGACCGGGACTCGAGAGACCCAGTACTTC. Residues: CASSYYGGTGTRETQYF.

This clonotype was observed many times. This chain connects TRBV5-4 to TRBJ1-1; D remains unclear. The CDR3 sequence is 16 residues long. V was cut by 1 base and J by 0 bases, with 13 bases left in between. Germline-derived CDR1 and CDR2 are SGHNT and YYREEE (reference sequence). DNA of the CDR3: TGTGCCAGCAGCTTGAGTGTTTTAACGGTGAACACTGAAGCTTTCTTT. It is translated as CASSLSVLTVNTEAFF.

The chain is built from TRBV24-1 and TRBJ2-2; 11 positions agree with TRBD2. The V gene's germline CDR1 is KGHDR and CDR2 SFDVKD. J was trimmed by 4 bases and V by 3 bases; bases with no gene match: 3. The CDR3 consists of 16 residues. This chain's CDR3 is CATSDLTSGATGELFF. CDR3 nucleotides: TGTGCCACCAGTGATCTGACTAGCGGGGCCACCGGGGAGCTGTTTTTT.

The J gene is TRBJ1-3, the V gene TRBV2; weak D call: TRBD1 (6 bases). V shed 7 bases and J shed 0 bases, with 13 bases lying between them. In germline, CDR1 is SNHLY, CDR2 FYNNEI. The CDR3 is made up of 15 amino acids. CDR3 sequence reads: CASNARGASGNTIYF. In DNA, the CDR3 is TGTGCCAGCAATGCCAGGGGTGCCTCTGGAAACACCATATATTTT.

The V gene is TRBV5-1, the J gene TRBJ2-7; D gene ambiguous. Germline V gene data show CDR1 as SGHRS and CDR2 as YFSETQ. V was cut by 5 bases and J by 7 bases, with 16 bases left in between. The CDR3 contains 13 residues. As DNA, the CDR3 is TGCGCCAGCAGTACCGCTATAGGGTGGGAGCAGTACTTC. Translating it yields CASSTAIGWEQYF.

This clonotype was seen many times. J is TRBJ1-1 and V is TRBV7-3; 9 bases line up with TRBD1. This CDR3 comprises 15 residues. J gave up 1 base and V 5 bases, and 5 bases lay outside the gene matches. Germline CDR1 SGHTA, CDR2 FQGTGA. The CDR3 nucleotides are TGTGCCAGCAGCCTTGGGACAGGGTCGAACACTGAAGCTTTCTTT. Its protein product is CASSLGTGSNTEAFF.

This clonotype was seen at least ten times. V gene TRBV9 combines with J gene TRBJ2-5; D might be TRBD2 (5 bases). Trimming took 2 bases from V and 4 from J, leaving 9 bases between them. The CDR3 is 13 amino acids. Germline V CDR1 and CDR2: SGDLS, YYNGEE. The CDR3 DNA follows: TGTGCCAGCAGCGTGAGGGCGGCAGAGACCCAGTACTTC. Encoded protein: CASSVRAAETQYF.

This clonotype was seen only a few times. CDR3 amino acids: CASSSPTGYEQYF. As DNA, the CDR3 is TGTGCCAGCAGCTCACCAACAGGTTACGAGCAGTACTTC. The J gene is TRBJ2-7, the V gene TRBV7-9; tentatively, D is TRBD1 (5 bases). The CDR3 runs to 13 residues. The V and J ends lost 4 bases and 4 bases respectively, with 11 bases between them. The germline gives CDR1 SEHNR, CDR2 FQNEAQ (reference sequence).

J is TRBJ2-7 and V is TRBV2; D might be TRBD2 (6 bases). The CDR3 spans 14 residues. With 8 bases removed from V and 5 bases from J, the gap between germline ends came to 19 bases. Germline CDR1 SNHLY, CDR2 FYNNEI. Here the CDR3 DNA reads TGTGCCAGCGGCTATGGCGGGCGGGAAAACGAGCAGTACTTC. It translates to CASGYGGRENEQYF.

This clonotype came up a few times. The rearrangement joins TRBV6-1 to TRBJ1-1; D is unresolved. Trimming took off 8 bases at V and 1 base at J, with 5 bases between the two ends. CDR3 size: 11 residues. Germline CDR1 reads MNHNS; CDR2 reads SASEGT. DNA of the CDR3: TGTGCCAGCGGAGAGAACACTGAAGCTTTCTTT. Protein: CASGENTEAFF.

This clonotype was recorded at least ten times. CDR3 sequence reads: CASKAGGRETQYF. CDR3 DNA sequence: TGCGCCAGCAAAGCGGGGGGCCGGGAGACCCAGTACTTC. This chain uses TRBV5-1 with TRBJ2-5; 9 bases match TRBD2. The germline CDR1 and CDR2 sequences are SGHRS and YFSETQ. Trimming cost V 6 bases and J 5 bases; bases outside gene matches: 5. This CDR3 comprises 13 residues.

This clonotype occurred many times. The chain links TRBV7-8 to TRBJ2-7; D perhaps matches TRBD2 (6 bases). CDR3 length equals 15 residues. Trimming left V 3 bases short and J 1 base short, with 13 bases between. Germline loops: CDR1 SGHVS, CDR2 FQNEAQ. The CDR3 DNA follows: TGTGCCAGCAGCTTTGTGCGCGGGACGTCCTACGAGCAGTACTTC. It codes for CASSFVRGTSYEQYF.

Details on this clonotype: A read error may be the cause here, since a much bigger clone is one base away. The chain uses TRBV6-2 or TRBV6-3 and TRBJ2-1; maybe TRBD2 (6 bases). The CDR3 extends over 19 amino acids. CDR1 and CDR2 (germline): MNHEY, SVGEGT. V was shortened by 0 bases and J by 4 bases, with 22 bases between the two germline ends. The CDR3 here is CASSYSSLVSRELYNEQFF. The CDR3 DNA reads TGTGCCAGCAGTTACTCCTCCCTGGTGAGTCGGGAGCTATACAATGAGCAGTTCTTC.

The table lists this clonotype with many counts. The chain is built from TRBV27 and TRBJ1-2, with 7 nucleotides matching TRBD1. CDR3 length equals 13 residues. Trimming removed 5 bases from V and 7 bases from J; junction bases left unmatched: 7. The germline gives CDR1 MNHEY, CDR2 SMNVEV (reference sequence). The CDR3 nucleotides are TGTGCCAGCAGTCCCCGGACAGGTCCTGGCTACACCTTC. It translates to CASSPRTGPGYTF.

Comment on this clonotype: One end of the junction fails to match germline, which may point to a read error. The rearrangement uses TRBV19 and TRBJ2-7, with D unresolved. From germline, CDR1 is LNHDA and CDR2 SQIVND (reference sequence). The CDR3 sequence is 15 residues long. CDR3 residues: CAISIVGQASYEQYF. CDR3 in DNA: TGTGCCATTAGTATTGTCGGGCAGGCGTCCTACGAGCAGTACTTC.

This clonotype was seen a few times. The V gene is TRBV2, the J gene TRBJ2-3; 10 bases are a match to TRBD2. V gave up 5 bases and J gave up 2 bases; unmatched junction bases: 4. Germline CDR1 reads SNHLY; CDR2 reads FYNNEI. CDR3 length equals 15 residues. This CDR3 is CASSPGLATTDTQYF. The CDR3 nucleotides are TGTGCCAGCAGTCCGGGACTAGCGACCACAGATACGCAGTATTTT.

In regard to this clonotype: Given a much more abundant clone one base away, this may be a read error. The rearrangement links TRBV5-1 to TRBJ2-7; D is perhaps TRBD2 (5 bases). From germline, CDR1 is SGHRS and CDR2 YFSETQ. This CDR3 has 14 residues. The CDR3: CASSLVRGTYERYF. Written as DNA, the CDR3 is TGCGCCAGCAGCTTGGTTCGGGGAACCTACGAGCGGTACTTC.

This clonotype was detected many times. The rearrangement joins TRBV9 to TRBJ2-3; D not certain. Germline V gene sequence: CDR1 SGDLS, CDR2 YYNGEE. The CDR3 has 15 residues. V dropped 0 bases and J dropped 3 bases, with 11 bases sitting between them. CDR3 sequence reads: CASSVAKAATDTQYF. CDR3 nucleotides: TGTGCCAGCAGCGTAGCTAAGGCAGCAACAGATACGCAGTATTTT.

This clonotype was counted many times. The genes are TRBV2 and TRBJ1-5; D gene uncertain. V gave up 3 bases and J gave up 0 bases, with 6 bases separating them. Germline CDR1 and CDR2: SNHLY and FYNNEI. The CDR3 has 14 residues. CDR3 DNA sequence: TGTGCCAGCAGTGAGTGGTTTAGCAATCAGCCCCAGCATTTT. Translated, it gives CASSEWFSNQPQHF.